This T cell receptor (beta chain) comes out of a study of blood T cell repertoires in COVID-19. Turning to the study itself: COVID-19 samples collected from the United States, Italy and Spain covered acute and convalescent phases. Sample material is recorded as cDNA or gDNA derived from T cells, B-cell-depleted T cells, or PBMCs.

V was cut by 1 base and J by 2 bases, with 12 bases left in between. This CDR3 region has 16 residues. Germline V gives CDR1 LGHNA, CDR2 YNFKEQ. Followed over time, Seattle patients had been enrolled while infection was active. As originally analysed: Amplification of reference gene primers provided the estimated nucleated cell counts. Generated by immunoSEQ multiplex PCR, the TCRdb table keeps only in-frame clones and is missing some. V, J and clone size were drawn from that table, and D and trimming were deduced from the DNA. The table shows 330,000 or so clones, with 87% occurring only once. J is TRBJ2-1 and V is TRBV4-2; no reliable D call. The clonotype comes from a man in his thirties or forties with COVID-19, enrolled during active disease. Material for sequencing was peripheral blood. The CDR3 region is CASSQVLGAPYNEQFF. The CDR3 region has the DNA TGTGCCAGCAGCCAAGTGCTAGGCGCCCCCTACAATGAGCAGTTCTTC.